This T cell receptor (beta chain) is drawn from a study of lymphopenia after photon versus proton radiotherapy. Study-wide results and caveats: After lymphocyte nadir, photon-treated repertoires showed oligoclonal expansion, especially CD8+ Temra.

Data came from immunoSEQ multiplex PCR; TCRdb stores just in-frame clones and leaves some out. The sample consists of some 42,000 clones, about 85% of them appearing once. A word on this clone: The antigen is unknown.

Looked up from germline, CDR1 is SGHAT and CDR2 is FQDESV (reference sequence). V lost 7 bases and J lost 4, with 9 bases in between. The CDR3 is 12 residues long. This chain links TRBV11-1 with TRBJ2-3, with no clear D. The sample was peripheral blood, taken from a patient treated with proton-based radiotherapy. The clonotype originates from a woman between 65 and 79 years old with pancreatic cancer. This chain's CDR3 is CASTPRADTQYF. The CDR3, as DNA: TGTGCCAGCACCCCAAGGGCAGATACGCAGTATTTT.